Detailed here is one TCR beta chain. Its antigen remains unidentified. This CDR3 contains 14 residues. Trimming removed 0 bases from V and 6 bases from J, with 8 bases in between. In germline, CDR1 is LGHNA, CDR2 YNFKEQ. Only in-frame clones appear in the TCRdb table, and some are missing; sequencing was by immunoSEQ multiplex PCR. The data contain tens of thousands of clones, 85% to 90% of them singletons. This sample was included in a study of graft-versus-host responses after intestinal transplantation. At the level of the study: Transplantation in recipients was multivisceral, liver-intestinal, or isolated intestinal. Study-wide points: Early post-transplant HvG declines showed an association with peak circulating GvH clone levels. In recipient marrow, GvH clones were found, and some appeared first in ileum or blood.

The chain employs TRBV4-2 and TRBJ2-2; unclear D gene. The source material was PBMCs, sampled 26 days after transplant. This clonotype originated in a human patient who received an intestinal transplant, so some T cells may come from the graft donor. CDR3 sequence reads: CASSQDRGSGELFF. DNA for the CDR3: TGTGCCAGCAGCCAAGATCGAGGATCCGGGGAGCTGTTTTTT.